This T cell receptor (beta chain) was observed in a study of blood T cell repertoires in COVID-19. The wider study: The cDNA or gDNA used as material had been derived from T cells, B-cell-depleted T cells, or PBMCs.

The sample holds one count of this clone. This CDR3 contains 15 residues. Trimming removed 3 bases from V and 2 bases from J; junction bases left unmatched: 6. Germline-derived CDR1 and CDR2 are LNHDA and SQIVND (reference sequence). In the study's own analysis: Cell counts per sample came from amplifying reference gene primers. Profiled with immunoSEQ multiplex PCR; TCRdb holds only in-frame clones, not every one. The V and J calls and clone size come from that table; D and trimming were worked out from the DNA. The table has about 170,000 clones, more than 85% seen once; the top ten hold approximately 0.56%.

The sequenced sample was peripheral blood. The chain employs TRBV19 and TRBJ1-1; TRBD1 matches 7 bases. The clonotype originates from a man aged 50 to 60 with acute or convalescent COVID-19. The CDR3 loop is CASSIWTGLNTEAFF. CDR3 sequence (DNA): TGTGCCAGTAGTATTTGGACAGGCCTAAACACTGAAGCTTTCTTT.